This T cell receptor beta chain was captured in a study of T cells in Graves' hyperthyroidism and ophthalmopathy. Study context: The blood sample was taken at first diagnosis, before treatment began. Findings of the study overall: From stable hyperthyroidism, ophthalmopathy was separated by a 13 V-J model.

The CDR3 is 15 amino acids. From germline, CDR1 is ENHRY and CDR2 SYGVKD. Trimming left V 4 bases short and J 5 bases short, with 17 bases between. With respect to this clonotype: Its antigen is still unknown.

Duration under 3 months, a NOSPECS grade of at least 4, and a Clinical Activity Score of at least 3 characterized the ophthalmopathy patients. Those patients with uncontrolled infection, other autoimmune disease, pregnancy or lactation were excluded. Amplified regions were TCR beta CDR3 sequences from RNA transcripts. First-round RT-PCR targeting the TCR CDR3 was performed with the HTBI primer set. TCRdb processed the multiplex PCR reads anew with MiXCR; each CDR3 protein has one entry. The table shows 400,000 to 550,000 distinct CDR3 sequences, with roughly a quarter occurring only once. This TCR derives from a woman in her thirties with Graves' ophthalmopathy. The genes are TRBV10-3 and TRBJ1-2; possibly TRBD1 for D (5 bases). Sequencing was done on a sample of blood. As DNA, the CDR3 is TGTGCCATCAGTGCTGCAGGGACCCGCGAGTATGGCTACACCTTC. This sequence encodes CAISAAGTREYGYTF.